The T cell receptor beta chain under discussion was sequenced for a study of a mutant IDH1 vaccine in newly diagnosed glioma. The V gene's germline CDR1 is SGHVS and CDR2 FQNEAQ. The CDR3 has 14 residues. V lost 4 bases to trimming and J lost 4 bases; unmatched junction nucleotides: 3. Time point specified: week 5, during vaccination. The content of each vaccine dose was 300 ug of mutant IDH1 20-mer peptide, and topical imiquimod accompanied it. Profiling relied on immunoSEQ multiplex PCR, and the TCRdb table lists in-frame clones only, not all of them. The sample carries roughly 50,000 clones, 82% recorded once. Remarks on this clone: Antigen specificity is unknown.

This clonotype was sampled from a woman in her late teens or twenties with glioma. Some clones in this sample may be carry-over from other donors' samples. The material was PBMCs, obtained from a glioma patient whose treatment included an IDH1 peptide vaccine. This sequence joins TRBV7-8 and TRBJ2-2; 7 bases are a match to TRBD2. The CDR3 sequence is CASSSAGPTGELFF. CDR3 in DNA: TGTGCCAGCAGCTCAGCGGGGCCCACCGGGGAGCTGTTTTTT.